These T cell receptor beta chains were read from a single sample in a study of blood T cell repertoires in COVID-19. Measured with immunoSEQ multiplex PCR; TCRdb has only the in-frame clones, and not every one. Of fewer than 350,000 clones listed, 80% to 90% are singletons. The source material was PBMCs or T cells enriched from blood (not recorded which). All receptors come from a man aged 30 to 45 who had recovered from COVID-19. Each CDR3 is given with its conserved first and last residue. The order of the fields is clone size, D gene, V gene, J gene, CDR3 DNA, CDR3 protein. The D gene is left open where the match is weak. Rows give clone size only sometimes, using once, few, many, or a class for an expanded clone.

-	-	TRBV2	TRBJ2-4	TGTGCCAGTGGGGGAGGAAAAAACATTCAGTACTTC	CASGGGKNIQYF
-	-	TRBV12-3/TRBV12-4	TRBJ2-7	TGTGCCAGCAGGCTCGCGGTGGCCCCCGAGCAGTACTTC	CASRLAVAPEQYF
once	-	TRBV15	TRBJ1-2	TGTGCCACCAGCAGGGGGCCGGGTGGCTACACCTTC	CATSRGPGGYTF
-	TRBD1	TRBV15	TRBJ2-7	TGTGCCACCAGCATGGGCGGGACAGGGAAGCACGAGCAGTACTTC	CATSMGGTGKHEQYF
-	-	TRBV2	TRBJ1-4	TGTGCCAGCAGTGATAGGACAGTTGAAAAACTGTTTTTT	CASSDRTVEKLFF
-	-	TRBV29-1	TRBJ2-6	TGCAGCGTTGATTGGGGGGCTGGGGCCAACGTCCTGACTTTC	CSVDWGAGANVLTF
-	TRBD1	TRBV9	TRBJ2-5	TGTGCCAGCAGCGCCCACTCTGACAGGGCCCAAGAGACCCAGTACTTC	CASSAHSDRAQETQYF
-	TRBD1	TRBV24-1	TRBJ2-2	TGTGCCACCAGTGACGACAGGGCAACCGGGGAGCTGTTTTTT	CATSDDRATGELFF
-	TRBD1	TRBV2	TRBJ1-3	TGTGCCAGCAGTCCCCCCCCGGGACAGGGGGAAGGAAACACCATATATTTT	CASSPPPGQGEGNTIYF
many	-	TRBV7-9	TRBJ1-2	TGTGCCAGCAGCTTAGTGAGTGGCTACACCTTC	CASSLVSGYTF
-	-	TRBV4-1	TRBJ1-1	TGCGCCAGCAGCCAACGACTCGAGGCTGAAGCTTTCTTT	CASSQRLEAEAFF
-	TRBD1	TRBV6-5	TRBJ1-5	TGTGCCAGTCACCGGGACAGCGGAGATCAGCCCCAGCATTTT	CASHRDSGDQPQHF
-	-	TRBV14	TRBJ1-2	TGTGCCAGCAGCCATCCTGTAGCGCGTGGCTACACCTTC	CASSHPVARGYTF
-	-	TRBV2	TRBJ2-6	TGTGCCAGCTGTTGGCTCTCTGGGGCCAACGTCCTGACTTTC	CASCWLSGANVLTF
once	TRBD1	TRBV4-1	TRBJ2-7	TGCGCCAGCAGCCAACACGGACAGGGGGCGGACGAGCAGTACTTC	CASSQHGQGADEQYF
-	-	TRBV5-1	TRBJ2-5	TGCGCCAGCAGCCCAAACCTAAGAGAGACCCAGTACTTC	CASSPNLRETQYF
few	-	TRBV7-2	TRBJ2-7	TGTGCCAGCAGCCGCGACAGTTCCTACGAGCAGTACTTC	CASSRDSSYEQYF
-	TRBD1	TRBV19	TRBJ2-2	TGTGCCAGTAGTACAAACAGGGGGGCCGGGGAGCTGTTTTTT	CASSTNRGAGELFF
-	-	TRBV3-1/TRBV3-2	TRBJ1-4	TGTGCCAGCAGCCGAGGGGGACACTCGGGTGGACTGTTTTTT	CASSRGGHSGGLFF
-	-	TRBV15	TRBJ1-1	TGTGCCACCAGCAGAGATAAGGGAGGCGGGGTCACTGAAGCTTTCTTT	CATSRDKGGGVTEAFF
few	-	TRBV4-3	TRBJ1-5	TGCGCCAGCAGCCAAGATCGAGTTAGCAATCAGCCCCAGCATTTT	CASSQDRVSNQPQHF
-	TRBD1	TRBV9	TRBJ1-1	TGTGCCAGCAGCGTAGCCGGGACAGCGGGTGAAGCTTTCTTT	CASSVAGTAGEAFF
-	-	TRBV4-1	TRBJ2-7	TGCGCCAGCAGCCAGACAGGAACCCGGGGCGAGCAGTACTTC	CASSQTGTRGEQYF
-	-	TRBV7-9	TRBJ2-1	TGTGCCAGCAGCACGGCCGGGACTCGGGTTAATGAGCAGTTCTTC	CASSTAGTRVNEQFF
-	-	TRBV10-1	TRBJ2-7	TGCGCCAGCAGTGAGTACCCCCGGGAATACGAGCAGTACTTC	CASSEYPREYEQYF
-	TRBD1	TRBV5-1	TRBJ2-7	TGCGCCAGCAGCCCCCCAAGGGACAGGGGGGACTACTACGAGCAGTACTTC	CASSPPRDRGDYYEQYF
-	-	TRBV7-3	TRBJ1-2	TGTGCCAGCAGCCCTAGCGGGGGTCTGGGCTATGGCTACACCTTC	CASSPSGGLGYGYTF
-	-	TRBV21-1	TRBJ1-2	TGTGCCAGCAGCAAAGTCCCAGGACAGGGAAGTCGAAGTTATGGCTACACCTTC	CASSKVPGQGSRSYGYTF
-	TRBD2	TRBV19	TRBJ2-1	TGTGCCAGTAGGAGGCTAGCGGGGGGCCGTGGACTGAATGAGCAGTTCTTC	CASRRLAGGRGLNEQFF
-	TRBD1	TRBV7-9	TRBJ2-1	TGTGCCAGCAGCCCGTCCCGGGACAGAAATGAGCAGTTCTTC	CASSPSRDRNEQFF
many	TRBD1	TRBV3-1/TRBV3-2	TRBJ2-7	TGTGCCAGCAGCCAGGCCACCGGGACAGGGGGCGACGAGCAGTACTTC	CASSQATGTGGDEQYF
-	-	TRBV19	TRBJ2-1	TGTGCCAGTAGTCCTGTCGCGAGCTCCTACAATGAGCAGTTCTTC	CASSPVASSYNEQFF
-	TRBD1	TRBV19	TRBJ1-5	TGTGCCTCCGAACAGGGGGCTGGACAGCCCCAGCATTTT	CASEQGAGQPQHF
-	-	TRBV6-5	TRBJ2-7	TGTGCCAGCAGTTACTCCTCTGGGAGCTCCTACGAGCAGTACTTC	CASSYSSGSSYEQYF
-	-	TRBV30	TRBJ1-2	TGTGCCTGGTCAGAGGGCAGCCTCTATGGCTACACCTTC	CAWSEGSLYGYTF
-	-	TRBV9	TRBJ1-2	TGTGCCAGCAGTGATGAGGGTGGCTACACCTTC	CASSDEGGYTF
-	-	TRBV18	TRBJ1-2	TGTGCCAGCTCAAAGGGACGGGGGAGCTATGGCTACACCTTC	CASSKGRGSYGYTF
-	TRBD2	TRBV11-3	TRBJ2-7	TGTGCCAGCAGTAAAGCGGGGGCCACCTACGAGCAGTACTTC	CASSKAGATYEQYF
-	-	TRBV4-2	TRBJ2-7	TGTGCCAGCAGCCAAGATACAGAGAGATACGAGCAGTACTTC	CASSQDTERYEQYF
-	-	TRBV5-6	TRBJ1-5	TGTGCCAGCAGCTTCATGAGACAGGCGGATCAGCCCCAGCATTTT	CASSFMRQADQPQHF
-	-	TRBV3-1/TRBV3-2	TRBJ2-7	TGTGCCAGCAGCCTCGGCGGTAACTCCTACGAGCAGTACTTC	CASSLGGNSYEQYF
once	-	TRBV7-9	TRBJ2-1	TGTGCCAGCAGCTTTCATACTAGGAGCTTCTACAATGAGCAGTTCTTC	CASSFHTRSFYNEQFF
-	-	TRBV13	TRBJ2-2	TGTGCCAGCAGCAGGGACATCCCGAGCACCGGGGAGCTGTTTTTT	CASSRDIPSTGELFF
few	-	TRBV13	TRBJ2-3	TGTGCCAGCAGCTTAGACAAAGGGCTAGCCAGCACAGATACGCAGTATTTT	CASSLDKGLASTDTQYF
few	-	TRBV5-4	TRBJ1-2	TGTGCCAGCAGCTTGGAGGCAGGCTATGGCTACACCTTC	CASSLEAGYGYTF
-	TRBD1	TRBV15	TRBJ2-6	TGTGCCACCAGCGGCGATGGGGGACAGATTTCTGGGGCCAACGTCCTGACTTTC	CATSGDGGQISGANVLTF
once	TRBD2	TRBV5-8	TRBJ2-3	TGTGCCAGCAGCTGGGGACTAGCGGGGGGCAGCACAGATACGCAGTATTTT	CASSWGLAGGSTDTQYF
-	TRBD1	TRBV4-2	TRBJ2-5	TGTGCCAGCGGACAGGGGGTGGAAGAGACCCAGTACTTC	CASGQGVEETQYF
-	TRBD2	TRBV5-1	TRBJ2-1	TGCGCCAGCAGCTTTTCTAGCGGGGGCTACAATGAGCAGTTCTTC	CASSFSSGGYNEQFF
-	TRBD1	TRBV4-3	TRBJ1-3	TGCGCCAGCAGCCAAGAGTTTGCCACAGGGGTTGGAAACACCATATATTTT	CASSQEFATGVGNTIYF
once	-	TRBV5-1	TRBJ1-1	TGCGCCAGCAGCTCCAGCCCAGGCACTGAAGCTTTCTTT	CASSSSPGTEAFF
-	TRBD2	TRBV19	TRBJ2-7	TGTGCCAGTAAGAAAACCACGACTAGCGGGTACGAGCAGTACTTC	CASKKTTTSGYEQYF
-	-	TRBV9	TRBJ1-1	TGTGCCAGCAGCGTAGGAATATCGGAGGGCGAAGCTTTCTTT	CASSVGISEGEAFF
-	-	TRBV6-5	TRBJ2-7	TGTGCCACGAAGACTGGGGGCAGCTCCTACGAGCAGTACTTC	CATKTGGSSYEQYF
few	-	TRBV14	TRBJ2-1	TGTGCCAGCAGCCAAGATCGGGGGTGGGAAAGCTCCTACAATGAGCAGTTCTTC	CASSQDRGWESSYNEQFF
-	TRBD2	TRBV25-1	TRBJ2-1	TGTGCCAGCAGTAGGGCTACTAGCGGGGGGGCGAATGAGCAGTTCTTC	CASSRATSGGANEQFF